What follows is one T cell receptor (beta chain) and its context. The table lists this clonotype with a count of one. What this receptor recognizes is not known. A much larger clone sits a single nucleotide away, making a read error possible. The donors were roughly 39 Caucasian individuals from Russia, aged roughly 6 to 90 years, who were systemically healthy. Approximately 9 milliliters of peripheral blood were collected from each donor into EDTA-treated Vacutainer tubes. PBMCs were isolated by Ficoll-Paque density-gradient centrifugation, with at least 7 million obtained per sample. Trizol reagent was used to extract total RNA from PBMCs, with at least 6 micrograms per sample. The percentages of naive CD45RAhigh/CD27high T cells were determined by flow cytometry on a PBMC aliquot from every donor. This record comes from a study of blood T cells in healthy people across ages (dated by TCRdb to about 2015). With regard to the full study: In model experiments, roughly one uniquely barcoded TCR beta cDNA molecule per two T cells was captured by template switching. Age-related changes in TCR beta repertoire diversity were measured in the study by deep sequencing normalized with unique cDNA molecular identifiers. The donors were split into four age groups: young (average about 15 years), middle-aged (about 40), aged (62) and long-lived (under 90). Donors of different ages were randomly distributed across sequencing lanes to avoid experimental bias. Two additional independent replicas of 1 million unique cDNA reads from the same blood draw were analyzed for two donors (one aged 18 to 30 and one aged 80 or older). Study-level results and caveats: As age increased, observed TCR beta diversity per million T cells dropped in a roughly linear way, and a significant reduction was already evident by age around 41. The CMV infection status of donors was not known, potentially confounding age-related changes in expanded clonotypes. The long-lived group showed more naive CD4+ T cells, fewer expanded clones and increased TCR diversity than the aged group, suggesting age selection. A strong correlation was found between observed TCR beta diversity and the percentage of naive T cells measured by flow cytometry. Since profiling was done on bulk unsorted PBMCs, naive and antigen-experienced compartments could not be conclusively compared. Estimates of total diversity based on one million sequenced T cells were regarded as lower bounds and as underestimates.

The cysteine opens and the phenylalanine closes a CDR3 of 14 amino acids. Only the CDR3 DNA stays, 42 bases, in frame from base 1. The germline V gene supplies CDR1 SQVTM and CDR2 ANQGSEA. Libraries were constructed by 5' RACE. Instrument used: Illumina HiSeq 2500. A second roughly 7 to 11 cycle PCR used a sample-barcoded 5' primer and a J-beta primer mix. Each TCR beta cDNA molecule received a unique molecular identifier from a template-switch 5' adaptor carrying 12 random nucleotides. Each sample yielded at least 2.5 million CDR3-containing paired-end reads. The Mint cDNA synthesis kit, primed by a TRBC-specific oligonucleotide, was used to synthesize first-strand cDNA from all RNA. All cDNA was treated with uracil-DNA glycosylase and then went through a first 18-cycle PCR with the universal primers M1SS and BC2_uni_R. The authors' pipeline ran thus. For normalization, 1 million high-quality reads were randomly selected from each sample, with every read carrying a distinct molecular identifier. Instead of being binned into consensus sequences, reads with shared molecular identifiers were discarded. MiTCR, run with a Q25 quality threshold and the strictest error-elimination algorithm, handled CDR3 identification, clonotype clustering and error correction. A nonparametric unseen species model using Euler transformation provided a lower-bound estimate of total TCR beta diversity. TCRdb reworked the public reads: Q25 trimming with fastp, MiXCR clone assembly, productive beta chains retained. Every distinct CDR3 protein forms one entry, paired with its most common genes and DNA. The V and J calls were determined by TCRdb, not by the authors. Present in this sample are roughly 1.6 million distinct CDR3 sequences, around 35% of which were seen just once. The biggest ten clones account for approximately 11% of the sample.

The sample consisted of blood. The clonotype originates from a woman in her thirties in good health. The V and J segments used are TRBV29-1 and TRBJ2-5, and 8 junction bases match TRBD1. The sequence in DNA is TGCAGCGTTGACCCAGGGGGCGGTGGAGAGACCCAGCACTTC. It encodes CSVDPGGGGETQHF.